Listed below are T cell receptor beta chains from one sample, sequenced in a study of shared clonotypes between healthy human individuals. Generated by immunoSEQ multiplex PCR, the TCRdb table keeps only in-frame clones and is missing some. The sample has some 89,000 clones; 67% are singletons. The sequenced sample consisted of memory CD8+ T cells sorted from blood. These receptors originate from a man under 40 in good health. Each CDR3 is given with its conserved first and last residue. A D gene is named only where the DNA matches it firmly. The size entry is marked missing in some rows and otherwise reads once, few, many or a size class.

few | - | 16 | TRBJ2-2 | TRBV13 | CASSLWQGIRTGELFF | TGTGCCAGCAGCTTATGGCAGGGGATCCGAACCGGGGAGCTGTTTTTT
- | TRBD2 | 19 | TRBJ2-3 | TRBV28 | CASSLPQLAGGPRSDTQYF | TGTGCCAGCAGTTTGCCGCAACTAGCGGGAGGGCCACGCTCAGATACGCAGTATTTT
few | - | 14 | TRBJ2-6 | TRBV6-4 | CASSGTTGANVLTF | TGTGCCAGCAGTGGGACAACTGGGGCCAACGTCCTGACTTTC
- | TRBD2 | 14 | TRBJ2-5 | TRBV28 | CASRLAGLVETQYF | TGTGCCAGCAGACTAGCGGGACTTGTAGAGACCCAGTACTTC
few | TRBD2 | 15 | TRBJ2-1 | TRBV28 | CASSDSGRAGGEQFF | TGTGCCAGCAGTGACAGCGGGAGGGCCGGTGGTGAGCAGTTCTTC
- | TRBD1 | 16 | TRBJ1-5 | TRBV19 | CASTGGQGRSNQPQHF | TGTGCCAGTACCGGCGGACAGGGTCGGAGCAATCAGCCCCAGCATTTT
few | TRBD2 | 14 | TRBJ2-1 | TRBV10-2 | CASSGLAGGYEQFF | TGCGCCAGCAGTGGACTAGCGGGAGGCTATGAGCAGTTCTTC
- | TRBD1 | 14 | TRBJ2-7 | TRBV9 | CASSVGGGDYEQYF | TGTGCCAGCAGCGTAGGAGGGGGCGATTACGAGCAGTACTTC
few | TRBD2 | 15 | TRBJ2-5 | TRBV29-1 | CSVELREREQETQYF | TGCAGCGTTGAATTACGGGAGCGGGAGCAAGAGACCCAGTACTTC
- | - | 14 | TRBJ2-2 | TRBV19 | CASSTVPGSGELFF | TGTGCCAGTAGTACCGTCCCGGGGTCCGGGGAGCTGTTTTTT
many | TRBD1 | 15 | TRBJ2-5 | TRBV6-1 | CASREGQGFLETQYF | TGTGCCAGCAGAGAGGGACAGGGTTTTTTAGAGACCCAGTACTTC
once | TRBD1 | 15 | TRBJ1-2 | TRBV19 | CASSIPDRGSNGYTF | TGTGCCAGTAGTATTCCCGACAGGGGTTCTAATGGCTACACCTTC
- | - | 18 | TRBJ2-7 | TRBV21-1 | CASSKVKARLTLYYEQYF | TGTGCCAGCAGCAAAGTAAAGGCCCGGCTTACGTTGTACTACGAGCAGTACTTC
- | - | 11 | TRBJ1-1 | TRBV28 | CASRGRPEAFF | TGTGCCAGCAGAGGACGGCCTGAAGCTTTCTTT
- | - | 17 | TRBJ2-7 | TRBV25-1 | CASSERTGLTNSYEQYF | TGTGCCAGCAGTGAACGAACGGGACTGACAAACTCCTACGAGCAGTACTTC
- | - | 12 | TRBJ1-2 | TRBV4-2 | CASSSYNYGYTF | TGTGCCAGCAGCTCGTATAACTATGGCTACACCTTC
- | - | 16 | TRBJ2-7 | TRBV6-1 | CASSDTRGAQVYEQYF | TGTGCCAGCAGTGATACCCGCGGGGCGCAGGTATACGAGCAGTACTTC
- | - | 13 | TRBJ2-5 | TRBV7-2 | CASSLDGLETQYF | TGTGCCAGCAGCTTAGATGGTTTGGAGACCCAGTACTTC
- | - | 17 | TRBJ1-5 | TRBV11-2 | CASSLVRTRTINQPQHF | TGTGCCAGCAGCTTAGTTCGGACAAGAACAATTAATCAGCCCCAGCATTTT
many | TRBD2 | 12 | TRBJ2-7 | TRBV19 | CASSGRNYEQYF | TGTGCCAGCAGCGGGAGGAACTACGAGCAGTACTTC
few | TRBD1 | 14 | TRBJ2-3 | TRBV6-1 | CASTGTGNTDTQYF | TGTGCCAGCACTGGGACAGGGAATACAGATACGCAGTATTTT
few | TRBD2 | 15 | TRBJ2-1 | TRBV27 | CASRLPVAGVNEQFF | TGTGCCAGCCGACTTCCCGTAGCGGGAGTCAATGAGCAGTTCTTC
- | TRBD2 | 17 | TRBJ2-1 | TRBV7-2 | CASSSLRGGSLYNEQFF | TGTGCCAGCAGCTCCTTGCGCGGGGGATCCCTTTACAATGAGCAGTTCTTC
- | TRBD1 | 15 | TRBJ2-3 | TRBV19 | CASSTGTGGTDTQYF | TGTGCCAGTAGTACGGGGACAGGGGGCACAGATACGCAGTATTTT
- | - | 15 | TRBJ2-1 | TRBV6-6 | CASSYSADYDNEQFF | TGTGCCAGCAGTTACTCGGCAGACTATGACAATGAGCAGTTCTTC
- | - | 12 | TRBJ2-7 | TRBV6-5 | CASSSTSYEQYF | TGTGCCAGCAGCTCGACTAGCTACGAGCAGTACTTC
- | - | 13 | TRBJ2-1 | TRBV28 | CASSLSGVNEQFF | TGTGCCAGCAGTTTATCGGGCGTAAATGAGCAGTTCTTC
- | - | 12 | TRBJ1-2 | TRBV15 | CATSQEDYGYTF | TGTGCCACCAGTCAGGAGGACTATGGCTACACCTTC
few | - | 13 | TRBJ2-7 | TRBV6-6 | CASSYNRAYEQYF | TGTGCCAGCAGTTATAACAGAGCCTACGAGCAGTACTTC
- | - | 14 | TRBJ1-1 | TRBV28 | CASSLIQENTEAFF | TGTGCCAGCAGTTTAATACAGGAGAACACTGAAGCTTTCTTT
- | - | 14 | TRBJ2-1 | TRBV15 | CATSRGTEGDEQFF | TGTGCCACCAGCAGAGGGACCGAGGGCGATGAGCAGTTCTTC
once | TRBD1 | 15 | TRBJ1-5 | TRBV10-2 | CASSNTGQGYQPQHF | TGCGCCAGCAGTAACACGGGACAGGGCTATCAGCCCCAGCATTTT